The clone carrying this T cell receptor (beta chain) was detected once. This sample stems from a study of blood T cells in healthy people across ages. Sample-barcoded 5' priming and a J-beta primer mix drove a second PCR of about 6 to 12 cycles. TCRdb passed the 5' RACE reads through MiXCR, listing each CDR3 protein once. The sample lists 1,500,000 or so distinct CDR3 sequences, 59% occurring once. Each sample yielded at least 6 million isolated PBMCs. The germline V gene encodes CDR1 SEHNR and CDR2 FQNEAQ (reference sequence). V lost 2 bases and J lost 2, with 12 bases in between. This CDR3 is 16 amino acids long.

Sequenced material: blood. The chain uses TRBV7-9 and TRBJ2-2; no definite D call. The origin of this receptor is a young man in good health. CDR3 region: CASSLSVGRNTGELFF. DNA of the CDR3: TGTGCCAGCAGCTTATCAGTCGGCAGAAACACCGGGGAGCTGTTTTTT.